This T cell receptor (beta chain) was identified during a study of Graves' ophthalmopathy and Graves' hyperthyroidism. Looking at the study overall: No treatment had been given when peripheral blood was collected at initial diagnosis. The study's findings and limits: Discrimination between ophthalmopathy and stable hyperthyroidism by a 13-signature model showed about 88% sensitivity and roughly 80% specificity.

Amplification of TCR beta CDR3 regions used RNA transcripts. RT-PCR in the first round used HTBI primers; a second-round multiplex PCR followed. Using its own MiXCR run on the multiplex PCR reads, TCRdb lists one record per CDR3 protein. Here the sample spans more than 150,000 distinct CDR3 sequences, roughly two fifths being singletons. Other autoimmune diseases, uncontrolled infections, pregnancy or lactation led to the exclusion of patients. This clonotype was observed many times. What it binds is not known. Trimming pared 6 bases from V and 6 bases from J, leaving 17 bases between. CDR1 is DFQATT, CDR2 SNEGSKA, per germline (reference sequence). CDR3 length: 13 residues.

The chain uses TRBV20-1 and TRBJ1-1; TRBD1 is a possible D gene (5 bases). The origin of this receptor is a middle-aged woman with Graves' ophthalmopathy. Sequencing was carried out using peripheral blood. CDR3 bases: TGCAGTGCCCGGTGGGGCAGCCTGGCTGAAGCTTTCTTT. Protein sequence: CSARWGSLAEAFF.